This TCR beta chain stems from a study of cytomegalovirus exposure and HLA in healthy donors. Comment on this clone: Its antigen is unknown.

Points from the study as a whole: Follow-up analysis seemed to connect common viral pathogens with several of the most significant clusters identified.

The PCR had 60 Vbeta and 13 Jbeta primers. Assay: immunoSEQ multiplex PCR; the TCRdb copy retains only in-frame clones and omits some. In the table there are fewer than 140,000 clones, 71% of which are singletons. V lost 0 bases and J lost 12; bases outside the gene matches: 5. Germline loops: CDR1 SGHTS, CDR2 YDEGEE. This CDR3 has 13 amino acids. The sequencing sample was made of PBMCs. The chain combines TRBV5-8 with TRBJ2-1, with 8 positions matching TRBD2. This TCR was sampled from a female donor in good health and CMV-seronegative. The CDR3 coding sequence is TGTGCCAGCAGCTTGGGGCGGGGGGATGGGCAGTTCTTC. As protein: CASSLGRGDGQFF.